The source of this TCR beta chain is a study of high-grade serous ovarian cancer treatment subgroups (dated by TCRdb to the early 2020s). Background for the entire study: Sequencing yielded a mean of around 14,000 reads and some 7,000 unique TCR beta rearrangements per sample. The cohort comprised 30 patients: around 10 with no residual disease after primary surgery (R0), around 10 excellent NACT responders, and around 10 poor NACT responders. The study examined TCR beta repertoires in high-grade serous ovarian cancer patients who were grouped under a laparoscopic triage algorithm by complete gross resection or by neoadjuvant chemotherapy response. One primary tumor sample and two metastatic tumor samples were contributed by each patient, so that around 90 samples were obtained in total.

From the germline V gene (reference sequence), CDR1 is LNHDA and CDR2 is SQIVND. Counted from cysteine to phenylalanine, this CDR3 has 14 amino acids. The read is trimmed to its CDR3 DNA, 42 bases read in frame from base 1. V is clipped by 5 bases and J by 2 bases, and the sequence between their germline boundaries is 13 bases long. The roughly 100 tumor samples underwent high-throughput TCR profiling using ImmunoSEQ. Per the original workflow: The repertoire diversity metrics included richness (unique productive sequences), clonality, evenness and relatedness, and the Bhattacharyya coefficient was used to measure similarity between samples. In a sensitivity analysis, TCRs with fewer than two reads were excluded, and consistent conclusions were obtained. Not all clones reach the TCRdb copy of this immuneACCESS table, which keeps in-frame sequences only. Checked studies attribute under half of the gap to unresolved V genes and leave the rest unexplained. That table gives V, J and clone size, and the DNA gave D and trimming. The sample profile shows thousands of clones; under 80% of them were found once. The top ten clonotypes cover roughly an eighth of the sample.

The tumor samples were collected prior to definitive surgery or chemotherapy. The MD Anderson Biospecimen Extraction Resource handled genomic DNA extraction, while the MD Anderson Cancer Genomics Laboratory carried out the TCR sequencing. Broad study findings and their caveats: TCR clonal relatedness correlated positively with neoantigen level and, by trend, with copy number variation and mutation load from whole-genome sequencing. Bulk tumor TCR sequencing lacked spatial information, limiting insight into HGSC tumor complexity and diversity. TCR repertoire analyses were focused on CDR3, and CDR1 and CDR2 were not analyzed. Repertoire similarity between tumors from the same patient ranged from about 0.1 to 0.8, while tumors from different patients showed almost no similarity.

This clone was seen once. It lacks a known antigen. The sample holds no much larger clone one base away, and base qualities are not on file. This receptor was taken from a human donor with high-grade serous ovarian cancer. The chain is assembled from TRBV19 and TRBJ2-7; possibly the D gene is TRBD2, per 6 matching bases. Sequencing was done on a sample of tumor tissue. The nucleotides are TGTGCCAGTAGTTCCGGGACTGGAACCTACGAGCAGTACTTC. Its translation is CASSSGTGTYEQYF. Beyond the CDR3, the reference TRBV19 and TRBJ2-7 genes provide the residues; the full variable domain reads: DGGITQSPKYLFRKEGQNVTLSCEQNLNHDAMYWYRQDPGQGLRLIYYSQIVNDFQKGDIAEGYSVSREKKESFPLTVTSAQKNPTAFYLCASSSGTGTYEQYFGPGTRLTVT.